Shown below are 27 T cell receptor beta chains from a single sample sequenced in a study of blood T cell repertoires in COVID-19. The protocol was immunoSEQ multiplex PCR, while the TCRdb copy is restricted to in-frame clones and leaves out a portion. The sample includes about 74,000 clones, approximately 76% of them seen just once. Sequences were obtained from peripheral blood. These receptors came from a man in his sixties or seventies with active or convalescent COVID-19.

The chain is built from TRBV3-1 (or the pseudogene TRBV3-2) and TRBJ1-5, with no clear D. CDR3 length equals 13 residues. The V end was cut by 0 bases, the J end by 6 bases, with 6 bases between. Germline V gene data show CDR1 as LGHDT and CDR2 as YNNKEL (reference sequence). The CDR3 region is CASSQDRSQPQHF. CDR3 nucleotide sequence: TGTGCCAGCAGCCAAGATAGGAGTCAGCCCCAGCATTTT.

The gene calls are TRBV3-1 (or the pseudogene TRBV3-2) and TRBJ1-6; no reliable D call. Trimming removed 4 bases from V and 9 bases from J, with 10 bases in between. The CDR3 totals 13 residues. The V gene's germline CDR1 is LGHDT and CDR2 YNNKEL (reference sequence). The CDR3 loop reads CASSRAEASPLHF. The DNA for the CDR3 is TGTGCCAGCAGCCGGGCAGAAGCTTCACCCCTCCACTTT.

The gene calls are TRBV29-1 and TRBJ2-7; D remains unclear. Germline V gene lookup returns CDR1 SQVTM and CDR2 ANQGSEA. V lost 7 bases and J lost 3, with 10 bases in between. The CDR3 sequence is 11 residues long. CDR3: CSAGSSYEQYF. CDR3 DNA sequence: TGCAGCGCCGGTAGCAGCTACGAGCAGTACTTC.

This clone was seen only a few times. The rearrangement uses TRBV29-1 and TRBJ2-3, with D possibly TRBD1 on 6 matching bases. CDR3 length: 14 amino acids. Trimming stripped 7 bases from V and 3 bases from J, with 17 bases between. Germline V CDR1 and CDR2: SQVTM, ANQGSEA. The CDR3 here is CSATKATGTDTQYF. The CDR3 DNA reads TGCAGCGCCACCAAAGCAACAGGGACAGATACGCAGTATTTT.

This clone came up a few times. This chain links TRBV28 with TRBJ1-1; tentatively, D is TRBD1 (5 bases). CDR1 is MDHEN and CDR2 is SYDVKM in the germline V gene. The CDR3 sequence is 16 residues long. Trimming left V 5 bases short and J 1 base short, with 17 bases between. CDR3 nucleotides: TGTGCCAGCAGTGACCCTGGAGGGGCCGCGAACACTGAAGCTTTCTTT. It translates to CASSDPGGAANTEAFF.

The chain uses TRBV6-2 or TRBV6-3 and TRBJ2-7; 8 bases line up with TRBD1. CDR1 is MNHEY, CDR2 SVGEGT, per germline. V lost 2 bases and J lost 0; bases outside the gene matches: 3. The CDR3 is 15 amino acids. The CDR3 loop is CASSYDDRGSYEQYF. The CDR3 bases are TGTGCCAGCAGTTACGACGACAGGGGCTCCTACGAGCAGTACTTC.

The chain carries TRBV19 and TRBJ1-2; unclear D gene. V lost 6 bases and J lost 8, with 16 bases in between. CDR1 and CDR2 (germline): LNHDA, SQIVND (reference sequence). CDR3 length equals 13 residues. This chain's CDR3 is CASSPNGNLGYTF. In nucleotides, the CDR3 is TGTGCCAGTAGCCCCAACGGGAATTTAGGCTACACCTTC.

The rearrangement joins TRBV9 to TRBJ1-1, with 10 bases that match TRBD1. Trimming cost V 3 bases and J 4 bases; bases outside gene matches: 6. Germline CDR1 and CDR2: SGDLS and YYNGEE. This CDR3 spans 15 amino acids. The CDR3 spells CASSGAGTGATEAFF. The CDR3 DNA reads as TGTGCCAGCAGCGGCGCCGGGACAGGGGCCACTGAAGCTTTCTTT.

J is TRBJ2-1 and V is TRBV11-2, with TRBD2 matching over 8 bases. Germline loops: CDR1 SGHAT, CDR2 FQNNGV. There are 18 residues in the CDR3. J was trimmed by 7 bases and V by 5 bases; bases with no gene match: 19. CDR3 DNA sequence: TGTGCCAGCAGCCTCGGGACTAGTTGGACCCTTATTACGAATGAGCAGTTCTTC. Its protein product is CASSLGTSWTLITNEQFF.

This chain joins TRBV6-5 and TRBJ1-2; 9 bases fit TRBD1. The germline gives CDR1 MNHEY, CDR2 SVGAGI. V lost 8 bases to trimming and J lost 8 bases; unmatched junction nucleotides: 9. There are 13 residues in the CDR3. CDR3 residues: CASRPGQGIGYTF. The CDR3 bases are TGTGCCAGCCGCCCGGGACAGGGAATCGGCTACACCTTC.

The V gene is TRBV19, the J gene TRBJ2-5, with 7 bases matching TRBD2. The CDR3 consists of 15 residues. Germline values: CDR1 LNHDA, CDR2 SQIVND (reference sequence). Unmatched junction bases numbered 10, after V lost 4 bases and J lost 5 bases. This CDR3 is CASSTLGGTGETQYF. In DNA form, the CDR3 reads TGTGCCAGTAGTACCCTCGGGGGGACGGGGGAGACCCAGTACTTC.

This rearrangement joins TRBV7-9 to TRBJ2-3; TRBD2 aligns across 9 bases. The germline gives CDR1 SEHNR, CDR2 FQNEAQ (reference sequence). This CDR3 has 14 residues. The V gene end was trimmed by 7 bases and the J gene end by 4 bases; junction bases not matched to a gene: 6. The CDR3 here is CASITRGGADTQYF. As DNA, the CDR3 is TGTGCCAGCATAACGCGGGGGGGAGCAGATACGCAGTATTTT.

The chain couples TRBV30 to TRBJ1-2; 7 bases fit TRBD1. V was clipped by 4 bases and J by 8 bases; unmatched bases: 4. The CDR3 runs 11 residues. Germline-derived CDR1 and CDR2 are GTSNPN and SVGIG (reference sequence). The CDR3 is CAWKGARGYTF. DNA for the CDR3: TGTGCCTGGAAGGGGGCGCGGGGCTACACCTTC.

The DNA of the CDR3 is TGTGCCAGCAGTGAAGGGCGGGCCCAAGTCCGGGAGACCCAGTACTTC. Translated: CASSEGRAQVRETQYF. This chain links TRBV2 with TRBJ2-5, with D possibly TRBD2 on 5 matching bases. V gave up 1 base and J gave up 5 bases, with 17 bases separating them. The germline CDR1 and CDR2 sequences are SNHLY and FYNNEI. The CDR3 runs 16 residues.

CDR3: CASSQGTSGHNEQFF. For the CDR3, the DNA is TGTGCCAGCAGCCAAGGGACTAGCGGACACAATGAGCAGTTCTTC. The V and J genes are TRBV3-1 (or the pseudogene TRBV3-2) and TRBJ2-1; 10 nucleotides line up with TRBD2. The CDR3 loop spans 15 amino acids. CDR1 LGHDT and CDR2 YNNKEL come from the germline V gene (reference sequence). Trimming took 1 base from V and 5 from J; bases not matched to a gene: 2.

This chain links TRBV6-5 with TRBJ2-1; D is unclear. The CDR3 covers 15 residues. V dropped 0 bases and J dropped 10 bases, with 16 bases sitting between them. Germline CDR1 reads MNHEY; CDR2 reads SVGAGI. CDR3 sequence: CASSYSPRPTTEQFF. CDR3 sequence (DNA): TGTGCCAGCAGTTACTCCCCGAGGCCTACGACGGAGCAGTTCTTC.

The rearrangement uses TRBV10-2 and TRBJ2-3; tentatively, D is TRBD2 (5 bases). With 8 bases removed from V and 2 bases from J, the gap between germline ends came to 17 bases. There are 15 residues in the CDR3. Looked up from germline, CDR1 is WSHSY and CDR2 is SAAADI. The DNA for the CDR3 is TGCGCCAGCGAGGTCCGGGGAGAGGACACAGATACGCAGTATTTT. Its protein product is CASEVRGEDTDTQYF.

This clone was seen only a few times. The chain links TRBV2 to TRBJ2-7, with D possibly being TRBD2 (6 bases). Trimming removed 10 bases from V and 1 base from J, with 14 bases in between. The CDR3 sequence is 13 residues long. Germline lookup yields CDR1 SNHLY and CDR2 FYNNEI. The CDR3 reads CATLGGKSYEQYF. The CDR3 DNA follows: TGTGCCACCCTCGGGGGAAAGTCCTACGAGCAGTACTTC.

This chain connects TRBV2 to TRBJ1-5, with D tentatively TRBD1 (5 bases). This CDR3 has 18 residues. CDR1 is SNHLY and CDR2 is FYNNEI in the germline V gene. Trimming took 6 bases from V and 1 from J, leaving 22 bases between them. Here the CDR3 reads CASSYERGGRGSNQPQHF. DNA for the CDR3: TGTGCCAGCAGCTATGAGCGAGGTGGCCGGGGGAGCAATCAGCCCCAGCATTTT.

This clone came up once. This chain joins TRBV30 and TRBJ1-1; possible D gene TRBD1, 5 bases. V lost 0 bases and J 1 base, leaving 6 bases between the germline ends. The germline gives CDR1 GTSNPN, CDR2 SVGIG (reference sequence). The CDR3 runs to 13 residues. CDR3 bases: TGTGCCTGGAGTGTGACAGAGAACACTGAAGCTTTCTTT. Translated: CAWSVTENTEAFF.

DNA of the CDR3: TGTGCCAGCAGTTACCGGACAGGGACCTACGAGCAGTACTTC. Protein product: CASSYRTGTYEQYF. The chain couples TRBV6-5 to TRBJ2-7; 8 bases map to TRBD1. Trimming at V came to 2 bases and at J to 2 bases, leaving 2 bases not matched to a gene. CDR1 and CDR2 from the germline V gene are MNHEY and SVGAGI. CDR3 length: 14 residues.

The rearrangement uses TRBV6-5 and TRBJ2-7; 7 positions match TRBD1. Trimming at V came to 10 bases and at J to 7 bases, leaving 16 bases not matched to a gene. Germline V gene data show CDR1 as MNHEY and CDR2 as SVGAGI. The CDR3 spans 14 residues. The CDR3 sequence: CAIQKQDRLGEQYF. As DNA, the CDR3 is TGTGCCATTCAAAAACAGGACAGGTTGGGAGAGCAGTACTTC.

The chain is built from TRBV29-1 and TRBJ2-2; 15 bases match TRBD2. This CDR3 has 17 residues. Germline V gene lookup returns CDR1 SQVTM and CDR2 ANQGSEA. The V gene end was trimmed by 6 bases and the J gene end by 1 base; junction bases not matched to a gene: 6. The CDR3 sequence: CSVKRTSGGVNTGELFF. CDR3 bases: TGCAGCGTCAAGAGGACTAGCGGGGGGGTGAACACCGGGGAGCTGTTTTTT.

The chain uses TRBV5-4 and TRBJ2-3, with 8 bases that match TRBD2. The V and J ends lost 7 bases and 2 bases, in that order; junction bases with no gene match: 3. Germline V gene sequence: CDR1 SGHNT, CDR2 YYREEE (reference sequence). The CDR3 covers 13 residues. For the CDR3, the DNA is TGTGCCAGCCGAGCGGGGGTCACAGATACGCAGTATTTT. Translated: CASRAGVTDTQYF. Full variable domain (outside the CDR3, taken from reference TRBV5-4 and TRBJ2-3): ETGVTQSPTHLIKTRGQQVTLRCSSQSGHNTVSWYQQALGQGPQFIFQYYREEENGRGNFPPRFSGLQFPNYSSELNVNALELDDSALYLCASRAGVTDTQYFGPGTRLTVL.

The rearrangement uses TRBV7-9 and TRBJ1-1; D might be TRBD1 (5 bases). V shed 4 bases and J shed 5 bases, with 17 bases lying between them. CDR3 size: 15 residues. Germline V lookup: CDR1 SEHNR, CDR2 FQNEAQ (reference sequence). The CDR3 region is CASSSPGEGLTEAFF. The CDR3 DNA is TGTGCCAGCAGCTCCCCGGGGGAAGGGTTGACTGAAGCTTTCTTT.

The V gene is TRBV28, the J gene TRBJ1-2; TRBD1 aligns across 9 bases. The CDR3 totals 14 residues. Germline V CDR1 and CDR2: MDHEN, SYDVKM. The trim removed 6 bases at V and 8 bases at J, leaving 10 bases unmatched. The CDR3 here is CASSYPGQGGGYTF. CDR3 coding DNA: TGTGCCAGCAGCTACCCGGGACAGGGTGGCGGCTACACCTTC.

The chain has TRBV7-9 and TRBJ2-5; tentatively, D is TRBD2 (5 bases). This CDR3 has 14 residues. The ends were cut back, 6 bases at V and 3 bases at J, with 14 bases in the middle. CDR1 and CDR2 (germline): SEHNR, FQNEAQ (reference sequence). CDR3 region: CASSTPRTEETQYF. Here the CDR3 DNA reads TGTGCCAGCAGTACGCCCCGGACTGAAGAGACCCAGTACTTC.